Following are 16 T cell receptor beta chains from one sample sequenced in a study of blood T cell repertoires in COVID-19. The method was immunoSEQ multiplex PCR; TCRdb's version includes in-frame clones alone and lacks a portion of them. The sample shows some 100,000 clones, roughly 88% of them seen only once. What was sequenced was peripheral blood. The receptors here all came from a woman aged 70-85 years with acute or convalescent COVID-19.

The V and J genes are TRBV2 and TRBJ2-3; 12 nucleotides align to TRBD2. Germline V gene sequence: CDR1 SNHLY, CDR2 FYNNEI. Unmatched junction bases numbered 10, after V lost 5 bases and J lost 4 bases. The CDR3 sequence is 17 residues long. The CDR3 sequence is CASSPATSGRMSDTQYF. The DNA of the CDR3 is TGTGCCAGCAGTCCAGCGACTAGCGGGAGAATGTCAGATACGCAGTATTTT.

The chain recombines TRBV28 with TRBJ1-6; D ambiguous. This CDR3 has 17 residues. CDR1 is MDHEN, CDR2 SYDVKM, per germline. The ends were cut back, 3 bases at V and 0 bases at J, with 12 bases in the middle. The CDR3 DNA reads TGTGCCAGCAGTTTGGGCAGCCATAGCTCCTATAATTCACCCCTCCACTTT. Translated, it gives CASSLGSHSSYNSPLHF.

The CDR3 here is CASSPGETQYF. CDR3 nucleotide sequence: TGTGCCAGCAGTCCAGGAGAGACCCAGTACTTC. The chain uses TRBV11-2 and TRBJ2-5; unclear D gene. CDR1 is SGHAT, CDR2 FQNNGV, per germline. V was clipped by 6 bases and J by 4 bases, with 6 bases between them. The CDR3 sequence is 11 residues long.

This clone came up once. This rearrangement joins TRBV7-8 to TRBJ1-2; 11 nucleotides line up with TRBD1. V lost 5 bases to trimming and J lost 2 bases; unmatched junction nucleotides: 1. This CDR3 is 14 amino acids long. Germline CDR1 reads SGHVS; CDR2 reads FQNEAQ. The CDR3 loop reads CASSRDRGNYGYTF. DNA for the CDR3: TGTGCCAGCAGCCGGGACAGGGGGAACTATGGCTACACCTTC.

The chain is built from TRBV28 and TRBJ2-2, with unresolved D. The CDR3 length is 15 residues. CDR1 is MDHEN and CDR2 is SYDVKM in the germline V gene. Trimming shortened V by 5 bases and J by 0 bases, and 10 bases separated the two germline ends. CDR3 DNA sequence: TGTGCCAGCAGTCTTAAGCTAGCGAACACCGGGGAGCTGTTTTTT. Amino acids: CASSLKLANTGELFF.

This sequence joins TRBV12-3 or TRBV12-4 and TRBJ1-2, with TRBD1 identical over 7 bases. The CDR3 is 13 amino acids. The J segment lost 4 bases and the V segment lost 1 base, leaving 0 bases of the junction unmatched. CDR3 amino acids: CASSLGDSYGYTF. For the CDR3, the DNA is TGTGCCAGCAGTTTAGGGGACAGCTATGGCTACACCTTC.

J is TRBJ2-2 and V is TRBV11-2; TRBD2 matches 11 bases. Germline values: CDR1 SGHAT, CDR2 FQNNGV. CDR3 size: 16 residues. After removal of 4 bases from V and 5 bases from J, the junction contained 6 bases not matched to a gene. CDR3 region: CASSSRLAGKTGELFF. DNA of the CDR3: TGTGCCAGCAGCTCAAGACTAGCGGGAAAAACCGGGGAGCTGTTTTTT.

The J gene is TRBJ1-2, the V gene TRBV6-6, with 10 bases lining up with TRBD1. Germline V lookup: CDR1 MNHNY, CDR2 SVGAGI (reference sequence). The CDR3 runs 15 residues. V shed 1 base and J 8 bases; nucleotides not matched to a gene: 7. CDR3 sequence reads: CASSYLERTGGGYTF. Written as DNA, the CDR3 is TGTGCCAGCAGTTACTTGGAGCGGACAGGGGGGGGCTACACCTTC.

The chain carries TRBV24-1 and TRBJ2-3, with D maybe TRBD1 (5 bases). The germline V and J ends were trimmed by 5 bases and 4 bases, with 6 bases remaining between them. CDR3 length: 12 amino acids. CDR1 KGHDR and CDR2 SFDVKD come from the germline V gene. The CDR3 protein is CATSVGADTQYF. In DNA, the CDR3 is TGTGCCACCAGTGTAGGGGCAGATACGCAGTATTTT.

The genes are TRBV5-1 and TRBJ2-1; 13 nucleotides match TRBD2. Germline CDR1 is SGHRS and CDR2 is YFSETQ. Trimming cost V 6 bases and J 4 bases; bases outside gene matches: 10. The length of the CDR3 is 17 residues. CDR3 amino acids: CASTTWTSGSGYNEQFF. CDR3 DNA sequence: TGCGCCAGCACCACATGGACTAGCGGGAGTGGGTACAATGAGCAGTTCTTC. Full variable domain (missing parts from reference TRBV5-1 and TRBJ2-1): KAGVTQTPRYLIKTRGQQVTLSCSPISGHRSVSWYQQTPGQGLQFLFEYFSETQRNKGNFPGRFSGRQFSNSRSEMNVSTLELGDSALYLCASTTWTSGSGYNEQFFGPGTRLTVL.

This clone was counted between two and nine times. The chain links TRBV7-2 to TRBJ2-5, with 7 bases matching TRBD2. The V gene's germline CDR1 is SGHTA and CDR2 FQGNSA. The CDR3 extends over 15 amino acids. After removal of 5 bases from V and 3 bases from J, the junction contained 9 bases not matched to a gene. In DNA form, the CDR3 reads TGTGCCAGCAGCCCCGGAGGGCGGGGGAAAGAGACCCAGTACTTC. It yields the protein CASSPGGRGKETQYF.

This clone showed up just once. V usage is TRBV7-3 and J usage is TRBJ1-2; TRBD1 is a possible D gene (6 bases). CDR1 is SGHTA, CDR2 FQGTGA, per germline. The CDR3 covers 14 residues. V was cut by 0 bases and J by 3 bases, with 8 bases left in between. This CDR3 reads CASSLTGADYGYTF. The CDR3 nucleotides are TGTGCCAGCAGCTTAACGGGGGCAGACTATGGCTACACCTTC.

A remark on this clone: The germline gene is not matched at one end of the junction; a read error may be the cause. The chain combines TRBV11-2 with TRBJ2-7; D is perhaps TRBD2 (5 bases). The length of the CDR3 is 12 residues. CDR1 and CDR2 from the germline V gene are SGHAT and FQNNGV. CDR3 in DNA: TGTGCCGGCAGCTTCGGGACCTACGAGCAGTACTTC. Protein: CAGSFGTYEQYF.

This chain connects TRBV27 to TRBJ2-3; 9 positions match TRBD2. Losses at the gene ends were 2 bases for V and 1 base for J; bases not matched to a gene: 4. Germline V lookup: CDR1 MNHEY, CDR2 SMNVEV (reference sequence). The CDR3 runs 16 residues. CDR3 DNA: TGTGCCAGCAGTTTAGAGGTAGCGGGGGGCACAGATACGCAGTATTTT. Its protein product is CASSLEVAGGTDTQYF.

J is TRBJ1-4 and V is TRBV28, with 9 bases matching TRBD1. J was trimmed by 4 bases and V by 6 bases; bases with no gene match: 9. The germline CDR1 and CDR2 sequences are MDHEN and SYDVKM. The CDR3 contains 16 residues. The CDR3 coding sequence is TGTGCCAGCAGGACCGGGACAGGGCCCAATAATGAAAAACTGTTTTTT. Encoded protein: CASRTGTGPNNEKLFF.

The chain combines TRBV27 with TRBJ1-1; D is possibly TRBD1 (5 bases). The CDR3 runs to 12 residues. Trimming removed 2 bases at V and 10 bases at J, with 11 bases between. Germline CDR1 MNHEY, CDR2 SMNVEV (reference sequence). CDR3 in DNA: TGTGCCAGCAGTTTAAAAGACAGTCCAGCTTTCTTT. It codes for CASSLKDSPAFF.